The 14 T cell receptor beta chains listed next were all sequenced from one sample in a study of regulatory T cells in long-lasting Graves disease. Investigators prepared the TCR beta libraries by applying iRepertoire HTBI primers and Arm-PCR of CDR3 regions. TCRdb reprocessed the multiplex PCR reads via MiXCR and lists one record per CDR3 protein. The table has hundreds of thousands of distinct CDR3 sequences, 13% seen once. Time point in this sample: newly diagnosed GD, antithyroid drugs for less than 3 months. The TCR library was prepared using RNA isolated from PBMCs. These same data were also listed under a study on T cells in Graves' hyperthyroidism and ophthalmopathy.

Sequenced here: peripheral blood mononuclear cells (PBMCs), sampled at new diagnosis, from a patient treated with antithyroid drugs. Receptor source: a man aged 25 to 40 with Graves disease.

Ten or more counts support this clonotype. The rearrangement joins TRBV2 to TRBJ2-2; D may be TRBD2 (6 bases). Trimming removed 6 bases at V and 4 bases at J, with 15 bases between. This CDR3 contains 15 residues. The V gene's germline CDR1 is SNHLY and CDR2 FYNNEI. Here the CDR3 reads CASRGLEGSTGELFF. The CDR3 DNA reads TGTGCCAGCAGGGGTTTGGAGGGTAGCACCGGGGAGCTGTTTTTT.

This chain connects TRBV9 to TRBJ1-1, with 7 positions matching TRBD1. Trimming took 2 bases from V and 0 from J; bases not matched to a gene: 4. The CDR3 runs 15 residues. The germline CDR1 and CDR2 sequences are SGDLS and YYNGEE. The CDR3 DNA sequence: TGTGCCAGCAGCGTCAACAGGGGACTGAACACTGAAGCTTTCTTT. Its protein is CASSVNRGLNTEAFF.

This clonotype occurred many times. This rearrangement joins TRBV7-2 to TRBJ1-5; D is perhaps TRBD1 (6 bases). V was cut by 5 bases and J by 1 base, with 15 bases left in between. Germline V gene lookup returns CDR1 SGHTA and CDR2 FQGNSA. This CDR3 has 16 amino acids. CDR3 sequence reads: CASSVGGAGSNQPQHF. The CDR3 region has the DNA TGTGCCAGCAGCGTAGGGGGGGCAGGAAGCAATCAGCCCCAGCATTTT.

This clonotype appeared many times. The rearrangement links TRBV12-3 or TRBV12-4 to TRBJ2-1; 8 nucleotides line up with TRBD2. There are 15 residues in the CDR3. The junction had 9 bases not matched to a gene; V was cut back by 5 bases and J by 6 bases. The CDR3 DNA follows: TGTGCCAGCAGTGCGCCGGGAGGGCGAGGCAATGAGCAGTTCTTC. It is translated as CASSAPGGRGNEQFF.

There are a few counts of this clonotype. This rearrangement joins TRBV28 to TRBJ2-7; 7 bases are shared with TRBD1. V shed 8 bases and J 4 bases; nucleotides not matched to a gene: 14. The CDR3 spans 15 residues. From germline, CDR1 is MDHEN and CDR2 SYDVKM. The CDR3 nucleotides are TGTGCCAGCCGACTATTCCCCGGGACAGCTTACGAGCAGTACTTC. Its protein is CASRLFPGTAYEQYF.

CDR3 sequence: CASSQLMTSGVGFSYNEQFF. The CDR3 DNA follows: TGTGCCAGCAGCCAACTTATGACTAGCGGGGTCGGGTTCTCCTACAATGAGCAGTTCTTC. The rearrangement uses TRBV9 and TRBJ2-1, with 11 bases identical to TRBD2. This CDR3 spans 20 amino acids. Germline V lookup: CDR1 SGDLS, CDR2 YYNGEE. Trimming took 4 bases from V and 0 from J; bases not matched to a gene: 15.

This clonotype was seen ten or more times. V gene TRBV20-1 combines with J gene TRBJ2-2; 11 nucleotides line up with TRBD2. Germline trimming cut 3 bases from V and 7 bases from J; bases unmatched to any gene: 4. The CDR3 spans 14 residues. Germline V gene lookup returns CDR1 DFQATT and CDR2 SNEGSKA (reference sequence). CDR3: CSASSGTSGGELFF. DNA of the CDR3: TGCAGTGCTAGTTCCGGGACTAGCGGCGGGGAGCTGTTTTTT.

Note on this clonotype: A much larger clone lies one base from this, so it may be a read error. The rearrangement links TRBV12-3 or TRBV12-4 to TRBJ2-4; 14 bases are shared with TRBD2. This CDR3 comprises 16 residues. V lost 3 bases and J lost 13; bases outside the gene matches: 11. The DNA of the CDR3 is TGTGCCAGCAGTTTCCGACTAGCGGGAGGGGGAATTGAGCAGTACTTC. Amino acid sequence: CASSFRLAGGGIEQYF.

This clonotype has at least ten counts. The chain employs TRBV5-1 and TRBJ2-1; TRBD2 matches at 14 bases. Looked up from germline, CDR1 is SGHRS and CDR2 is YFSETQ. The junction had 7 bases not matched to a gene; V was cut back by 2 bases and J by 9 bases. The CDR3 covers 16 residues. The CDR3 loop reads CASSFTGLAGAGEQFF. The CDR3 bases are TGCGCCAGCAGCTTCACGGGACTAGCGGGAGCTGGTGAGCAGTTCTTC.

The V gene is TRBV19, the J gene TRBJ1-2, with D unclear. Germline CDR1 reads LNHDA; CDR2 reads SQIVND (reference sequence). The CDR3 is 11 amino acids. Trimming removed 1 base at V and 6 bases at J, with 3 bases between. CDR3 nucleotides: TGTGCCAGTAGTATAGTCGATGGCTACACCTTC. Residues: CASSIVDGYTF.

This clonotype was found a few times. This chain joins TRBV6-2 or TRBV6-3 and TRBJ2-5; D is perhaps TRBD2 (6 bases). Trimming cost V 5 bases and J 2 bases, with 12 bases left between them. In germline, CDR1 is MNHEY, CDR2 SVGEGT. The CDR3 covers 14 residues. The DNA for the CDR3 is TGTGCCAGCAGTACTATAGCGGCGCAAGAGACCCAGTACTTC. Translating it yields CASSTIAAQETQYF.

This clonotype was picked up a small number of times. This rearrangement joins TRBV15 to TRBJ1-1; D may be TRBD1 (5 bases). V gave up 5 bases and J gave up 4 bases, with 14 bases separating them. Germline assignment: CDR1 LNHNV and CDR2 YYDKDF (reference sequence). This CDR3 is 14 amino acids long. CDR3 in DNA: TGTGCCACCAGCCGAGGACGGGGGGGCACTGAAGCTTTCTTT. Translating it yields CATSRGRGGTEAFF.

This clonotype was detected only a few times. J is TRBJ1-1 and V is TRBV6-2 or TRBV6-3, with 7 bases lining up with TRBD1. J lost 8 bases, V lost 0 bases, and 6 bases had no gene match. Germline lookup yields CDR1 MNHEY and CDR2 SVGEGT. This CDR3 is 14 amino acids long. The CDR3 nucleotides are TGTGCCAGCAGTTACTCGACAGGGAGGACGGAAGCTTTCTTT. Protein product: CASSYSTGRTEAFF.

This clonotype was seen repeatedly, ten times or more. The V call is TRBV27, the J call TRBJ2-7; TRBD2 matches 8 bases. CDR3 size: 19 residues. From germline, CDR1 is MNHEY and CDR2 SMNVEV (reference sequence). The V segment lost 4 bases and the J segment 1 base; nucleotides outside the gene matches: 18. The CDR3 DNA follows: TGTGCCAGCAGTTCCCGAAGCGGGAGAACTCGGCAATGGTCCTACGAGCAGTACTTC. Protein: CASSSRSGRTRQWSYEQYF.